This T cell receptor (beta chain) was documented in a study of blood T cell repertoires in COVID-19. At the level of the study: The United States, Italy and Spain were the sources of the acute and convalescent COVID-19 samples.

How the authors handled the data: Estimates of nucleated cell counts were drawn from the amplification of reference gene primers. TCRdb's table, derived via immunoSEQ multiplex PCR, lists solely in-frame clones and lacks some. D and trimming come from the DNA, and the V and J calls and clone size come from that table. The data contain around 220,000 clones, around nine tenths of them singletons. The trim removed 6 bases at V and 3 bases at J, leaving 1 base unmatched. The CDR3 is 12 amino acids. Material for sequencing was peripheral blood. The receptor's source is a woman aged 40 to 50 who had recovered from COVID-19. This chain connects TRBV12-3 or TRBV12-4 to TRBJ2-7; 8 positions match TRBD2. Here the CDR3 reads CASSREGYEQYF. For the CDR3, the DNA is TGTGCCAGCAGCCGGGAGGGCTACGAGCAGTACTTC.